These 24 T cell receptor delta chains were sequenced from one sample in a study of gamma-delta chains in newborns, infants, children. TCRdb re-processed the reads using CATT. The sample lists more than 9,000 delta-chain clones, 20% to 25% occurring once. Material for sequencing was blood. Receptor source: a child who was a newborn, infant or young child, either healthy, febrile or measles-vaccinated (not recorded which).

This rearrangement joins TRDV2 to TRDJ1; 13 bases map to TRDD3. The germline V gene encodes CDR1 GEAIGNYY and CDR2 EKD. The CDR3 extends over 19 amino acids. The trim removed 3 bases at V and 0 bases at J, leaving 12 bases unmatched. CDR3 sequence reads: CACDPLLGDTSLYTDKLIF. The CDR3, as DNA: TGTGCCTGTGACCCTTTACTGGGGGATACGTCCCTGTACACCGATAAACTCATCTTT.

Only a few counts were recorded for this clone. V and J are TRDV2 and TRDJ3, with 10 bases that match TRDD3. J gave up 2 bases and V 3 bases, and 9 bases lay outside the gene matches. The CDR3 sequence is 19 residues long. Germline lookup yields CDR1 GEAIGNYY and CDR2 EKD. The CDR3 DNA is TGTGCCTGTGACGCAGTACTGGGGGATCCGACCTGGGACACCCGACAGATGTTTTTC. This codes for CACDAVLGDPTWDTRQMFF.

The J gene is TRDJ1, the V gene TRDV2; unclear D gene. Per the germline V gene, CDR1 is GEAIGNYY and CDR2 is EKD. The CDR3 length is 17 residues. With 3 bases removed from V and 1 base from J, the gap between germline ends came to 20 bases. For the CDR3, the DNA is TGTGCCTGTGACCCATTAACCCGCGATATATTCACCGATAAACTCATCTTT. It yields the protein CACDPLTRDIFTDKLIF.

The V gene is TRDV2, the J gene TRDJ1; TRDD3 matches 8 bases. Germline V lookup: CDR1 GEAIGNYY, CDR2 EKD. The CDR3 covers 15 residues. J was trimmed by 0 bases and V by 5 bases; bases with no gene match: 7. The CDR3 DNA reads as TGTGCCTGTGGCCGACTGGGGGGCCACACCGATAAACTCATCTTT. It is translated as CACGRLGGHTDKLIF.

The chain joins TRDV2 to TRDJ1; 8 bases agree with TRDD3. Germline V gene data show CDR1 as GEAIGNYY and CDR2 as EKD. V lost 3 bases, J lost 0 bases, and 17 bases stayed unmatched. This CDR3 contains 19 residues. CDR3 amino acids: CACDQLLPPPGGHTDKLIF. In nucleotides, the CDR3 is TGTGCCTGTGACCAGCTTCTTCCTCCACCTGGGGGACACACCGATAAACTCATCTTT.

The table lists this clone with a few counts. Germline is not matched at one junction end, which may reflect a read error. The sample holds other DNA sequences that translate to the same CDR3. This chain uses TRDV2 with TRDJ1; 7 bases map to TRDD3. CDR1 GEAIGNYY and CDR2 EKD come from the germline V gene. The CDR3 covers 18 residues. The chain's CDR3 is CACAGLGGHNPGTDKLIF. The CDR3 bases are TGCGCCTGTGCGGGGCTGGGGGGTCATAATCCCGGCACCGATAAACTCATCTTT.

This clone was recorded a few times. Other DNA sequences in the same sample also yield this CDR3. The chain couples TRDV2 to TRDJ3; 10 bases are a match to TRDD3. This CDR3 is built from 20 residues. CDR1 GEAIGNYY and CDR2 EKD come from the germline V gene. Losses at the gene ends were 0 bases for V and 0 bases for J; bases not matched to a gene: 7. The CDR3 is CACDTVLGDPSSWDTRQMFF. CDR3 sequence (DNA): TGTGCCTGTGACACCGTACTGGGGGATCCGAGCTCCTGGGACACCCGACAGATGTTTTTC.

The DNA for the CDR3 is TGTGCTCTTGGGGAAGGGTCCTTCCCCGCTTACAGAAGTTTGGGGTACTGGGGGATCCAATACACCGATAAACTCATCTTT. Translating it yields CALGEGSFPAYRSLGYWGIQYTDKLIF. This sequence joins TRDV1 and TRDJ1, with TRDD3 matching over 10 bases. CDR1 is TSWWSYY and CDR2 is QGS in the germline V gene. The V and J ends lost 2 bases and 0 bases, in that order; junction bases with no gene match: 36. The CDR3 is 27 residues long.

The chain combines TRDV2 with TRDJ1; 10 nucleotides line up with TRDD3. V lost 3 bases and J lost 1; bases outside the gene matches: 22. Germline V gene data show CDR1 as GEAIGNYY and CDR2 as EKD. The CDR3 runs 21 residues. This CDR3 reads CACDFIRLGDPAGLATDKLIF. The CDR3 coding sequence is TGTGCCTGTGACTTCATCCGACTGGGGGATCCTGCGGGCCTGGCCACCGATAAACTCATCTTT.

This chain connects TRDV2 to TRDJ1; tentatively, D is TRDD3 (6 bases). V was pared by 3 bases and J by 6 bases, with 19 bases between. The CDR3 length is 15 residues. Germline-derived CDR1 and CDR2 are GEAIGNYY and EKD. CDR3 residues: CACDSIEVGAHKLIF. CDR3 DNA sequence: TGTGCCTGTGACTCTATTGAAGTGGGGGCCCATAAACTCATCTTT.

This clone was recorded a few times. Germline is not matched at one junction end, which may reflect a read error. V gene TRDV2 combines with J gene TRDJ1; D may be TRDD3 (6 bases). This CDR3 has 15 residues. Germline V lookup: CDR1 GEAIGNYY, CDR2 EKD. The CDR3 nucleotides read TGTGCCCGTGACACCGTGGGGGGACGGACCGATAAACTCATCTTT. It translates to CARDTVGGRTDKLIF.

The V call is TRDV2, the J call TRDJ2; TRDD3 is a possible D gene (6 bases). Germline-derived CDR1 and CDR2 are GEAIGNYY and EKD. The ends were cut back, 0 bases at V and 0 bases at J, with 25 bases in the middle. The CDR3 spans 21 residues. The chain's CDR3 is CACDTVETGRQNEALTAQLFF. CDR3 sequence (DNA): TGTGCCTGTGACACCGTCGAGACTGGGAGACAGAACGAAGCTTTGACAGCACAACTCTTCTTT.

V gene TRDV2 combines with J gene TRDJ1; 13 bases match TRDD3. The trim removed 3 bases at V and 2 bases at J, leaving 32 bases unmatched. This CDR3 spans 25 amino acids. Looked up from germline, CDR1 is GEAIGNYY and CDR2 is EKD. CDR3 residues: CACDAVHLPAHSTGGYEDSTDKLIF. The CDR3 nucleotides are TGTGCCTGTGACGCTGTACACCTGCCCGCACATTCCACTGGGGGATACGAAGATAGTACCGATAAACTCATCTTT.

The chain carries TRDV2 and TRDJ1; TRDD3 matches at 12 bases. CDR1 and CDR2 (germline): GEAIGNYY, EKD. The junction had 26 bases not matched to a gene; V was cut back by 0 bases and J by 1 base. The CDR3 sequence is 24 residues long. This CDR3 reads CACDTLSSGALGDTFIGGTDKLIF. The CDR3 DNA follows: TGTGCCTGTGACACCTTAAGTTCGGGGGCACTGGGGGATACTTTCATCGGCGGCACCGATAAACTCATCTTT.

This clone was detected a few times. Since a much larger clone is just one base distant, this may be a read error. The chain has TRDV2 and TRDJ3, with 8 bases matching TRDD3. CDR1 is GEAIGNYY, CDR2 EKD, per germline. The CDR3 is 18 amino acids. The ends lost 1 base at V and 2 bases at J; junction bases unmatched: 6. CDR3 sequence reads: CACDTLGDAAWDTRQMFF. The DNA of the CDR3 is TGTGCCTGTGACACGCTGGGGGACGCCGCCTGGGACACCCGACAGATGTTTTTC.

In the case of this clone: The junction departs from germline at one end; a sequencing error may be responsible. Other DNA sequences from this sample encode an identical CDR3 as well. The genes are TRDV1 and TRDJ1, with D possibly being TRDD2 or TRDD3 (6 bases each). There are 18 residues in the CDR3. In germline, CDR1 is TSWWSYY, CDR2 QGS. CDR3: CALGDSYGGGKYTDKLIF. The CDR3 DNA sequence: TGTGCTCTTGGGGACTCCTACGGAGGGGGAAAGTACACCGACAAACTCATCTTT.

Of note for this clone: A far bigger clonotype differs at one base, so this is likely a read error. Other DNA sequences of this sample code for an identical CDR3. CDR3 nucleotide sequence: TGTGCCTGTGACCCTGTACTGGGGGATACGCCCCCTCCCGATAAACTCATCTTT. Translating gives CACDPVLGDTPPPDKLIF. This chain joins TRDV2 and TRDJ1; TRDD3 matches at 13 bases. The junction had 12 bases not matched to a gene; V was cut back by 3 bases and J by 3 bases. The CDR3 loop spans 18 amino acids. Looked up from germline, CDR1 is GEAIGNYY and CDR2 is EKD.

Notes on this clone: A junction end diverges from the germline sequence, so it may reflect a read error. The chain links TRDV2 to TRDJ1; 9 nucleotides line up with TRDD3. The CDR3 spans 18 residues. In germline, CDR1 is GEAIGNYY, CDR2 EKD. DNA for the CDR3: TGTGCCTGTGACAAGCTGGGACTGGGGGAGACCCGGACCGATAAAATCATCTTT. Encoded protein: CACDKLGLGETRTDKIIF.

The CDR3 reads CACDTVGDTRSWDTRQMFF. CDR3 nucleotides: TGTGCCTGTGACACGGTGGGAGACACAAGATCCTGGGACACCCGACAGATGTTTTTC. The rearrangement uses TRDV2 and TRDJ3; D uncertain. Trimming stripped 1 base from V and 1 base from J, with 16 bases between. Germline-derived CDR1 and CDR2 are GEAIGNYY and EKD. The CDR3 is 19 amino acids.

For this clone: Other DNA sequences within the sample encode an identical CDR3. This chain connects TRDV2 to TRDJ1, with 7 bases that match TRDD3. The CDR3 contains 15 residues. The germline gives CDR1 GEAIGNYY, CDR2 EKD. V lost 2 bases and J lost 0; bases outside the gene matches: 5. CDR3 nucleotides: TGTGCCTGTGACAGCCTGGGGGGGTACACCGATAAACTCATCTTT. This encodes CACDSLGGYTDKLIF.

With respect to this clone: A read error may be the cause here, since a much bigger clone is one base away. The same CDR3 also results from other DNA sequences found in this sample. This rearrangement joins TRDV2 to TRDJ1; TRDD3 is a possible D gene (5 bases). This CDR3 comprises 13 residues. The V gene's germline CDR1 is GEAIGNYY and CDR2 EKD. Trimming left V 3 bases short and J 1 base short, with 8 bases between. CDR3: CACDPIRTDKLIF. The CDR3 DNA is TGTGCCTGTGACCCCATACGCACCGATAAACTCATCTTT.

The rearrangement joins TRDV2 to TRDJ1; D uncertain. The CDR3 consists of 14 residues. Germline CDR1 and CDR2: GEAIGNYY and EKD. V gave up 3 bases and J gave up 3 bases, with 13 bases separating them. The CDR3 DNA is TGTGCCTGTGACGTCTTTGGGTGCGCCGATAAACTCATCTTT. Encoded protein: CACDVFGCADKLIF.

The sample holds a few counts of this clone. The chain has TRDV2 and TRDJ1; 10 nucleotides line up with TRDD3. The V gene end was trimmed by 6 bases and the J gene end by 1 base; junction bases not matched to a gene: 13. The CDR3 spans 17 residues. Germline V lookup: CDR1 GEAIGNYY, CDR2 EKD. The CDR3 spells CACRALGDRESTDKLIF. In nucleotides, the CDR3 is TGTGCCTGTCGTGCCCTGGGGGATAGGGAGTCCACCGATAAACTCATCTTT.

As for this clone: Other nucleotide sequences in the sample specify the same CDR3. This chain uses TRDV2 with TRDJ1; 7 nucleotides align to TRDD3. The CDR3 totals 14 residues. In germline, CDR1 is GEAIGNYY, CDR2 EKD. V shed 5 bases, J shed 0 bases, and the junction held 5 bases outside the gene matches. The CDR3 reads CACVPLGNTDKLIF. The DNA of the CDR3 is TGTGCCTGTGTCCCACTGGGGAACACCGATAAACTCATCTTT.